This T cell receptor (beta chain) was obtained from a study of cytomegalovirus exposure and HLA in healthy donors. About the research overall: Out of 150 million to 200 million T cells, an earlier analysis found around 120 million unique TCR beta sequences in total.

This clone came up a few times. The antigen remains undetermined. The PCR contained 60 Vbeta and 13 Jbeta primers. Measured with immunoSEQ multiplex PCR; TCRdb has only the in-frame clones, and not every one. The data hold about 220,000 clones, with 82% observed a single time. Study-level points and caveats: According to the study, 160 or so TCR beta chains were cytomegalovirus-associated. TCR beta V- and J-gene trimming was later associated with a missense DCLRE1C variant. Analyses of presence/absence relied on an assumption of roughly uniform sequencing depth across donors.

Trimming cost V 5 bases and J 4 bases, with 19 bases left between them. The germline V gene encodes CDR1 SGHTA and CDR2 FQGNSA. The CDR3 totals 16 residues. The TCR sequence derives from a woman between 40 and 50 years old in good health and CMV-seropositive. The chain is built from TRBV7-2 and TRBJ2-3; possibly TRBD1 for D (6 bases). The sample taken for sequencing was PBMCs. The CDR3: CASSPPGRQGPDTQYF. The CDR3 nucleotides are TGTGCCAGCAGCCCCCCCGGTCGGCAGGGGCCAGATACGCAGTATTTT.